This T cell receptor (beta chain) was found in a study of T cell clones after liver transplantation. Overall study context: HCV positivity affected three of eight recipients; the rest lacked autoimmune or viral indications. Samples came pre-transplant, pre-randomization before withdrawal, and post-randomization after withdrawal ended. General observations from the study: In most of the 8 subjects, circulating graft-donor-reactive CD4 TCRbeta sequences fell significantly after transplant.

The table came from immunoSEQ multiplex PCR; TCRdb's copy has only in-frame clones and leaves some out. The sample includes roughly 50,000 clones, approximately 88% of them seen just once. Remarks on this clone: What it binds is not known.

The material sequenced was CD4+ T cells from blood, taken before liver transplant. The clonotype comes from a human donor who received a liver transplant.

In DNA, the CDR3 is TGTGCCACCAGCAGAGAAGTCGGGCCGAACTATGGCTACACCTTC. Translation: CATSREVGPNYGYTF. The V and J genes are TRBV15 and TRBJ1-2; no reliable D call. V was clipped by 0 bases and J by 2 bases, with 10 bases between them. Germline loops: CDR1 LNHNV, CDR2 YYDKDF (reference sequence). The CDR3 has 15 residues. Complete variable domain (other parts from reference TRBV15 and TRBJ1-2): DAMVIQNPRYQVTQFGKPVTLSCSQTLNHNVMYWYQQKSSQAPKLLFHYYDKDFNNEADTPDNFQSRRPNTSFCFLDIRSPGLGDTAMYLCATSREVGPNYGYTFGSGTRLTVV.